The 8 T cell receptor beta chains below were found in one sample sequenced in a study of response to subunit inactivated influenza vaccine. TCRdb independently ran MiXCR on the RT-PCR reads; one entry per CDR3 protein. The sample includes 630,000 or so distinct CDR3 sequences, around 16% of them seen just once. The sample consisted of PBMCs from blood, taken 11 to 12 days after vaccination. The receptors shown here come from a man in his forties or fifties who received an inactivated influenza vaccine.

The chain employs TRBV7-9 and TRBJ1-5; D is unresolved. Looked up from germline, CDR1 is SEHNR and CDR2 is FQNEAQ (reference sequence). Trimming took 2 bases from V and 6 from J, leaving 5 bases between them. CDR3 size: 12 residues. The CDR3 protein is CASSLSTQPQHF. The CDR3 bases are TGTGCCAGCAGCTTATCAACTCAGCCCCAGCATTTT.

This clonotype was seen only a few times. The gene calls are TRBV3-1 and TRBJ1-6; D is unclear. The V and J ends lost 4 bases and 1 base respectively, with 5 bases between them. The CDR3 is made up of 14 amino acids. The germline V gene encodes CDR1 LGHDT and CDR2 YNNKEL (reference sequence). The CDR3 DNA is TGTGCCAGCAGCCGACGGTCCTATAATTCACCCCTCCACTTT. Translating gives CASSRRSYNSPLHF.

Only a few counts were recorded for this clonotype. The V call is TRBV24-1, the J call TRBJ2-1; a possible D gene is TRBD2 (5 bases). Trimming cost V 4 bases and J 6 bases, with 12 bases left between them. Germline V lookup: CDR1 KGHDR, CDR2 SFDVKD. This CDR3 contains 14 residues. CDR3 DNA sequence: TGTGCCACCAGTGACCCTCGGGGTCTCAATGAGCAGTTCTTC. Encoded protein: CATSDPRGLNEQFF.

The CDR3 spells CASSLPGTAGEQFF. The CDR3 DNA reads as TGTGCCAGCAGCCTTCCCGGGACCGCCGGTGAGCAGTTCTTC. V gene TRBV5-6 combines with J gene TRBJ2-1; D is possibly TRBD1 or TRBD2 (5 bases each). V lost 4 bases to trimming and J lost 9 bases, with 17 bases between them. The CDR3 consists of 14 residues. Germline CDR1 and CDR2: SGHDT and YYEEEE.

This rearrangement joins TRBV15 to TRBJ1-1; TRBD1 is a possible D gene (6 bases). The germline V gene encodes CDR1 LNHNV and CDR2 YYDKDF (reference sequence). The CDR3 is made up of 14 amino acids. The ends were cut back, 0 bases at V and 4 bases at J, with 9 bases in the middle. CDR3 sequence: CATSRDAGATEAFF. CDR3 sequence (DNA): TGTGCCACCAGCAGAGATGCAGGGGCCACTGAAGCTTTCTTT.

The sample holds a few counts of this clonotype. The gene calls are TRBV10-3 and TRBJ2-7; 11 bases line up with TRBD1. The CDR3 length is 14 residues. Germline assignment: CDR1 ENHRY and CDR2 SYGVKD. V gave up 3 bases and J gave up 9 bases; unmatched junction bases: 7. DNA for the CDR3: TGTGCCATCAGTGAACAAGGACAGGGGGCAGCGCAGTACTTC. As protein: CAISEQGQGAAQYF.

V gene TRBV2 combines with J gene TRBJ1-5; 10 bases fit TRBD1. The CDR3 runs 15 residues. With 5 bases clipped from V and 7 bases from J, the junction kept 8 bases outside the gene matches. CDR1 is SNHLY, CDR2 FYNNEI, per germline. The CDR3 coding sequence is TGTGCCAGCAGTACCAGGACAGGGGGACAACAGCCCCAGCATTTT. Translated, it gives CASSTRTGGQQPQHF.

The chain uses TRBV6-2 or TRBV6-3 and TRBJ2-7, with TRBD1 identical over 8 bases. CDR3 length equals 13 residues. CDR1 is MNHEY, CDR2 SVGEGT, per germline. The J segment lost 3 bases and the V segment lost 5 bases, leaving 3 bases of the junction unmatched. CDR3 loop: CASSETGDYEQYF. DNA for the CDR3: TGTGCCAGCAGTGAGACAGGGGACTACGAGCAGTACTTC.